The clone carrying this T cell receptor (beta chain) was seen more than once but under ten times. The sample is drawn from a study of cytomegalovirus exposure and HLA in healthy donors. 13 Jbeta primers and 60 Vbeta primers were used for the PCR. Repertoires were generated with immunoSEQ multiplex PCR, while TCRdb's copy carries only in-frame clones and drops some. The sample records 99,000 or so clones, 79% being singletons. Per germline, CDR1 MNHEY and CDR2 SVGAGI. Deletions cut 2 bases from V and 6 bases from J, with 13 bases between. This CDR3 is built from 14 residues. This chain connects TRBV6-5 to TRBJ1-1; D is possibly TRBD1 (5 bases). Sequenced material: PBMCs. The clonotype originates from a male donor in good health and CMV-seropositive. This CDR3 reads CASSYTGAGPEAFF. In DNA form, the CDR3 reads TGTGCCAGCAGTTACACTGGGGCAGGCCCTGAAGCTTTCTTT.